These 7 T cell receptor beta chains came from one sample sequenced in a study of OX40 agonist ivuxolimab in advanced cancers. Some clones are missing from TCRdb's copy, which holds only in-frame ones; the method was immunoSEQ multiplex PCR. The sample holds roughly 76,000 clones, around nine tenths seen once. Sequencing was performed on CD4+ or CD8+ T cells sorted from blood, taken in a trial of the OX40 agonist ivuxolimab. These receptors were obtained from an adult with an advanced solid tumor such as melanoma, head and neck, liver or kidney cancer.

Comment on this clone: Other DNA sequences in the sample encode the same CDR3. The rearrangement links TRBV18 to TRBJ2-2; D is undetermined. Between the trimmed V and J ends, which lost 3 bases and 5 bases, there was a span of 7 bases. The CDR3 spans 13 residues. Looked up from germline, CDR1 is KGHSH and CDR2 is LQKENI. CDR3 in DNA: TGTGCCAGCTCACCCCCCGGAACCGGGGAGCTGTTTTTT. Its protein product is CASSPPGTGELFF. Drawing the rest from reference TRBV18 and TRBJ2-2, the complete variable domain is NAGVMQNPRHLVRRRGQEARLRCSPMKGHSHVYWYRQLPEEGLKFMVYLQKENIIDESGMPKERFSAEFPKEGPSILRIQQVVRGDSAAYFCASSPPGTGELFFGEGSRLTVL.

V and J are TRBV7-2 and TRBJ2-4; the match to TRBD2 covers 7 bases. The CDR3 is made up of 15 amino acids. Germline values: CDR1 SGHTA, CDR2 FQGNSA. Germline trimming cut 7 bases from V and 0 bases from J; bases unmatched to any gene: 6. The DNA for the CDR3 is TGTGCCAGCACCCTAGCGGAGCTAGCCAAAAACATTCAGTACTTC. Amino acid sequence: CASTLAELAKNIQYF.

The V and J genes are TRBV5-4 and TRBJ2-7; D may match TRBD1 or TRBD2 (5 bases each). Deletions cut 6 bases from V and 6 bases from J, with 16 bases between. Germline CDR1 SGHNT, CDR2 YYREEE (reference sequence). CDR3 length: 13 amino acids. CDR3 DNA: TGTGCCAGCAAAACCGGGACGTCACTCGAGCAGTACTTC. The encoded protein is CASKTGTSLEQYF.

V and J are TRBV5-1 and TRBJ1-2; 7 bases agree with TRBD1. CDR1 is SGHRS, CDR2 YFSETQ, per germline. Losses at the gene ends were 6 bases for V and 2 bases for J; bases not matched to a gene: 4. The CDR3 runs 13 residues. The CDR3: CASNPGQNYGYTF. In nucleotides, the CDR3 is TGCGCCAGCAATCCGGGACAGAACTATGGCTACACCTTC. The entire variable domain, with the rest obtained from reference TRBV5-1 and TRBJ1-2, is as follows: KAGVTQTPRYLIKTRGQQVTLSCSPISGHRSVSWYQQTPGQGLQFLFEYFSETQRNKGNFPGRFSGRQFSNSRSEMNVSTLELGDSALYLCASNPGQNYGYTFGSGTRLTVV.

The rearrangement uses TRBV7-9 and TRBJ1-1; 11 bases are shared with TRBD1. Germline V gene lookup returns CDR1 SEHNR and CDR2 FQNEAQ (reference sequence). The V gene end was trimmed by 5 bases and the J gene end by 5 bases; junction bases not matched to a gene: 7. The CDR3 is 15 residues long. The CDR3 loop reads CASSGLGQGGTEAFF. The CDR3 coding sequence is TGTGCCAGCAGCGGACTGGGACAGGGGGGGACTGAAGCTTTCTTT.

CDR3 region: CASRRKTGPATNEKLFF. The CDR3 nucleotides read TGTGCCAGCAGGAGAAAGACAGGACCGGCAACTAATGAAAAACTGTTTTTT. The chain employs TRBV27 and TRBJ1-4, with a possible D match to TRBD1 (6 bases). Between the trimmed V and J ends, which lost 6 bases and 0 bases, there was a span of 17 bases. The CDR3 extends over 17 amino acids. Germline V gene data show CDR1 as MNHEY and CDR2 as SMNVEV (reference sequence).

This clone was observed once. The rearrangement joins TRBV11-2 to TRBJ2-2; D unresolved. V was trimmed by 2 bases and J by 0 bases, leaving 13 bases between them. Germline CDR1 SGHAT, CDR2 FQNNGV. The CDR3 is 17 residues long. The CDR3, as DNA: TGTGCCAGCAGCTTAATCCGCGGCAAACCGAACACCGGGGAGCTGTTTTTT. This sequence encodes CASSLIRGKPNTGELFF.